The T cell receptor (beta chain) under discussion was sequenced for a study of CD8 T cells in Susac syndrome (dated by TCRdb to about 2019). A note on the overall study: The study used repertoire sequencing to test whether antigen drove CD8+ T cell activation and differentiation in Susac syndrome. The investigation overall reported the following: The TCR sequencing and HLA analysis was acknowledged to have included a relatively small number of individuals.

Notes on this clonotype: The clone's antigen remains unknown. No clone much larger than this one lies a single base away; base qualities are absent.

Including cysteine and phenylalanine, the CDR3 has 15 amino acids. The CDR3 DNA has 45 bases and is translated from base 1. The trim is 7 bases for V and 1 base for J, with a gap of 16 bases between the germline ends. RNA was extracted using the RNeasy kit, and about 0.45 to 1 microgram was reverse transcribed with random hexamers. The immunoSEQ multiplex PCR assay, which covers 54 Vbeta and 13 Jbeta segments, was used to amplify TCR beta CDR3 regions. To correct PCR amplification bias, a synthetic template baseline was used for both primer optimization and computational correction. Under the source paper's analysis protocol: Only productive sequences were kept, with reads annotated to V, D and J genes according to IMGT and analyzed in immunoSEQ Analyzer. To calculate clonality, Shannon entropy was normalized by log2 of the number of productive unique sequences and then subtracted from one. For each patient and control, public and private clones were evaluated among the 100 most prevalent clones. Clones were defined as Susac-specific if absent from the healthy and MS cohorts, from 1052 published viral clones and from other ImmuneACCESS disease sequences. Starting from the raw public reads, TCRdb applied fastp trimming at Q25, assembled clones with MiXCR and retained in-frame beta chains. A single entry per CDR3 protein holds the most common genes and DNA from its merged rows. Clone size and V and J calls follow TCRdb, not the original study. The sample table contains around 150,000 distinct CDR3 sequences; only one count was recorded for 93% of them. Of the sample, about 0.14% is held by the ten largest clones.

Peripheral blood CD8+ and CD4+ T cells from healthy donors, Susac syndrome patients and multiple sclerosis patients were profiled by high-throughput TCR beta sequencing. The healthy donors served as controls matched for age and sex. Bulk CD8+ and CD4+ T cells were purified by magnetic negative isolation, while CD8+ TEMRA cells were enriched using FACS. Blood was drawn into EDTA tubes, processed within 24 hours, and PBMCs were isolated by density gradient centrifugation. PBMCs destined for TCR sequencing were cryopreserved in liquid nitrogen and later thawed in a 37 °C water bath. Purity of sorted or isolated CD4+, CD8+ and CD8+ TEMRA cells was at least 90%.

The specimen sequenced was CD4+ T cells from PBMCs. The V and J genes are TRBV12-3 or TRBV12-4 and TRBJ1-1, with the D gene not confidently named. The clonotype was recovered from a human donor in good health. This receptor has the CDR3 CASTTSDGRNTEAFF. The DNA is as follows: TGTGCCAGCACCACTTCGGACGGGCGGAACACTGAAGCTTTCTTT.